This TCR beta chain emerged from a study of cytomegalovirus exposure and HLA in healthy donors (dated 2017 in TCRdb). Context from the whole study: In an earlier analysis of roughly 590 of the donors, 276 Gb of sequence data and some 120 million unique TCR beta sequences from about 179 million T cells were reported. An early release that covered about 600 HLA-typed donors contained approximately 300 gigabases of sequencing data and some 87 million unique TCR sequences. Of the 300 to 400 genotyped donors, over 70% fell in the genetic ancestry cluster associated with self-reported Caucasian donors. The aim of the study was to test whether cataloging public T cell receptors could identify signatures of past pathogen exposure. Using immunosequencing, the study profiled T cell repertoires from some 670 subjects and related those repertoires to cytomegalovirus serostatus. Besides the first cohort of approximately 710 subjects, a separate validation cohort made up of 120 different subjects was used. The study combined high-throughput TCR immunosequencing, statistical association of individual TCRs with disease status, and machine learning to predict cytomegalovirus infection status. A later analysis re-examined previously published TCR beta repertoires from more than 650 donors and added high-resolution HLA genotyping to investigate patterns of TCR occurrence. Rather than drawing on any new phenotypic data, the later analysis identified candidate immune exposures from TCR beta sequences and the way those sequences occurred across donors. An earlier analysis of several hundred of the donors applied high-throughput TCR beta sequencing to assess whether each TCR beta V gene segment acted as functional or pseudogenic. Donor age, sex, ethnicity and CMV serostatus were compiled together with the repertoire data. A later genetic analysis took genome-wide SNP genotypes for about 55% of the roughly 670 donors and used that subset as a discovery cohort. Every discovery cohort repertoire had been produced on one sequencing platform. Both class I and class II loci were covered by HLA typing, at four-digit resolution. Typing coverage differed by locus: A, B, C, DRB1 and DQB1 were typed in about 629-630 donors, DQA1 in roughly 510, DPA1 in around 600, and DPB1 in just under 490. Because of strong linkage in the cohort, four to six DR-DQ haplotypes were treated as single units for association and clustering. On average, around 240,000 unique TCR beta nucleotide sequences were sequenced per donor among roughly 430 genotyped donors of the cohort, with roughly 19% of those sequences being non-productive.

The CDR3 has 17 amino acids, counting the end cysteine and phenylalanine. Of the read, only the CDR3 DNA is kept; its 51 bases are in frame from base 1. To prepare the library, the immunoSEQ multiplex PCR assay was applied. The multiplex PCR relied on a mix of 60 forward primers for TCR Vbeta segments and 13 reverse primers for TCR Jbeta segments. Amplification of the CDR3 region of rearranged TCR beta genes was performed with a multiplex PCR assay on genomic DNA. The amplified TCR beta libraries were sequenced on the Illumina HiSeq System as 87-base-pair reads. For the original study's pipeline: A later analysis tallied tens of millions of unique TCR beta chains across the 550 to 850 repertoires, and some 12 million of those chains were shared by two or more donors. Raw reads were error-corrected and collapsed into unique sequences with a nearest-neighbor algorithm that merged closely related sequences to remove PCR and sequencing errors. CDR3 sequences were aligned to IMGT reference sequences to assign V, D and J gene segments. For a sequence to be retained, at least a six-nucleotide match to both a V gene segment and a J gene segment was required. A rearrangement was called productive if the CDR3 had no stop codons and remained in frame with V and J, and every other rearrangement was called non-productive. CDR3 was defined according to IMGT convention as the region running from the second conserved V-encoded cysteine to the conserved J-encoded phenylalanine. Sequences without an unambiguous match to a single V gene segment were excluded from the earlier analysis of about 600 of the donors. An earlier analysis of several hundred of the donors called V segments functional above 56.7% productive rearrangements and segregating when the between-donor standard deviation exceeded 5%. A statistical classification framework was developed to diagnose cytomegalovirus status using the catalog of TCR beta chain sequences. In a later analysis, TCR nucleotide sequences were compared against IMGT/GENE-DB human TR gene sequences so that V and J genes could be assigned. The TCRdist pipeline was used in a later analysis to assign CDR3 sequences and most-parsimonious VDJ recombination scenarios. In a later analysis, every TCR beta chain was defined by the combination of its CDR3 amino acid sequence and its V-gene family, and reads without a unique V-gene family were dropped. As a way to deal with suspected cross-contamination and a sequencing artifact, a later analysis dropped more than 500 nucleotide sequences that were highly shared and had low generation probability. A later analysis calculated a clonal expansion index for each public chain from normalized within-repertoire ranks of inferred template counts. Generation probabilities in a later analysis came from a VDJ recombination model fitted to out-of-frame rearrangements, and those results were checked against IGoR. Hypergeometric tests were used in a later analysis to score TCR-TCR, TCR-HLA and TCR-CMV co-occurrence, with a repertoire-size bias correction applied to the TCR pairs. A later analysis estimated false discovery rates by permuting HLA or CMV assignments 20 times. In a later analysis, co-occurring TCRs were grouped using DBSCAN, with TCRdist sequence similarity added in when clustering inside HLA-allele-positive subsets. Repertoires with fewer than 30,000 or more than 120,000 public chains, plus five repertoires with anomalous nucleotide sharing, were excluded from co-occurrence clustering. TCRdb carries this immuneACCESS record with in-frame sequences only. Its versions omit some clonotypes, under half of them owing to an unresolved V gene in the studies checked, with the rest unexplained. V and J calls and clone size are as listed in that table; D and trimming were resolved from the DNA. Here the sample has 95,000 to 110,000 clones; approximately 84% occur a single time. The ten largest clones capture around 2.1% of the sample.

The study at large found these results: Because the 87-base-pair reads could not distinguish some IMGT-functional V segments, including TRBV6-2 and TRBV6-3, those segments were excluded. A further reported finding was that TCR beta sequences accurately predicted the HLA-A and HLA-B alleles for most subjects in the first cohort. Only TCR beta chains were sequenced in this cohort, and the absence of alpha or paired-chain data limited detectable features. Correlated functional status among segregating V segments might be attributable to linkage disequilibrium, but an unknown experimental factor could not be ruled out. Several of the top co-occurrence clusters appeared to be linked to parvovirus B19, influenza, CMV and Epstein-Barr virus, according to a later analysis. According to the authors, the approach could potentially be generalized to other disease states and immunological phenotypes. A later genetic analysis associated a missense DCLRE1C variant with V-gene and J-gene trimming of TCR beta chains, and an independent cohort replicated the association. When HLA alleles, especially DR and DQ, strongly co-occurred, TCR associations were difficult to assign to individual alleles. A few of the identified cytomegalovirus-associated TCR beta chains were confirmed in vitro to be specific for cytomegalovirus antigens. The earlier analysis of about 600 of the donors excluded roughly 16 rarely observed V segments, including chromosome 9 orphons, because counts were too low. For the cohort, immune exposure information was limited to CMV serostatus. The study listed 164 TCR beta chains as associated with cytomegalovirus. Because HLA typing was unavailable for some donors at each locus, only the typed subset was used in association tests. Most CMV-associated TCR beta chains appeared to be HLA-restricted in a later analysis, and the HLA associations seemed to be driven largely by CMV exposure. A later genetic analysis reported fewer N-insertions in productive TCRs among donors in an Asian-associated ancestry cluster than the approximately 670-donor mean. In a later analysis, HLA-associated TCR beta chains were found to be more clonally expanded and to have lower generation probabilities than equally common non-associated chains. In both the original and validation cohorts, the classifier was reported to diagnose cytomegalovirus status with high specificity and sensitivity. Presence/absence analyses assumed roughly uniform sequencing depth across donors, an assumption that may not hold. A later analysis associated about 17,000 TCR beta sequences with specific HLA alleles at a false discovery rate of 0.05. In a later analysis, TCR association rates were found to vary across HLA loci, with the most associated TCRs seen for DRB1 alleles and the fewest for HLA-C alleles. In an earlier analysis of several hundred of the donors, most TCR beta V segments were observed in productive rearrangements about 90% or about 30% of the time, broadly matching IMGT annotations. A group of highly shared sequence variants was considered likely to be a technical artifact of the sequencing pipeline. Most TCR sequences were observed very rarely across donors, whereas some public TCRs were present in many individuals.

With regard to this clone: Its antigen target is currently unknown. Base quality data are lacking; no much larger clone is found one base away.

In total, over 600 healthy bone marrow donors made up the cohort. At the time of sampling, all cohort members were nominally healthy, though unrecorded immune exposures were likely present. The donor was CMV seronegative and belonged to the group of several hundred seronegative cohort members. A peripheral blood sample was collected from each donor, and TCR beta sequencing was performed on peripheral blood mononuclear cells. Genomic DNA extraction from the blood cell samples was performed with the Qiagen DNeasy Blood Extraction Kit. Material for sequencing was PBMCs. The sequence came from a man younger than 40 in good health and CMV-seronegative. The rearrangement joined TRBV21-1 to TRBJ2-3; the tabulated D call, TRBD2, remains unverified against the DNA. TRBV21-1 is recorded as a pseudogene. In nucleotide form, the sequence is TGTGCCAGCAGCAAGGCCCAGCGGGGGCCTAGCACAGATACGCAGTATTTT. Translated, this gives CASSKAQRGPSTDTQYF.